Shown below are 17 T cell receptor beta chains from a single sample sequenced in a study of blood T cell repertoires in COVID-19. Here immunoSEQ multiplex PCR was the method, and the copy in TCRdb shows in-frame clones only, minus some. The data hold more than 200,000 clones, with around 83% observed a single time. The sequenced sample consisted of peripheral blood. All receptors derive from a woman in her thirties or forties who had recovered from COVID-19.

This clone was seen a single time. J is TRBJ1-4 and V is TRBV7-9; tentatively, D is TRBD1 (5 bases). The length of the CDR3 is 14 residues. V was trimmed by 5 bases and J by 7 bases, leaving 14 bases between them. The germline V gene encodes CDR1 SEHNR and CDR2 FQNEAQ (reference sequence). CDR3 sequence: CASSLTGRGEKLFF. DNA of the CDR3: TGTGCCAGCAGCCTTACGGGGAGGGGTGAAAAACTGTTTTTT.

This clone was picked up one time. The rearrangement uses TRBV19 and TRBJ1-4; no clear D gene. V lost 6 bases to trimming and J lost 0 bases, with 14 bases between them. This CDR3 spans 16 amino acids. The germline CDR1 and CDR2 sequences are LNHDA and SQIVND (reference sequence). In nucleotides, the CDR3 is TGTGCCAGTAGGGCCTGGGAGGGAACAACTAATGAAAAACTGTTTTTT. Its protein product is CASRAWEGTTNEKLFF. Supplemented by reference TRBV19 and TRBJ1-4, the full variable domain reads DGGITQSPKYLFRKEGQNVTLSCEQNLNHDAMYWYRQDPGQGLRLIYYSQIVNDFQKGDIAEGYSVSREKKESFPLTVTSAQKNPTAFYLCASRAWEGTTNEKLFFGSGTQLSVL.

The chain carries TRBV5-1 and TRBJ1-1, with TRBD1 as a possible D gene (5 bases). V dropped 4 bases and J dropped 3 bases, with 16 bases sitting between them. The CDR3 runs 15 residues. CDR1 SGHRS and CDR2 YFSETQ come from the germline V gene. The CDR3 coding sequence is TGCGCCAGCAGCCCCTGGGGGGTTCCTGACACTGAAGCTTTCTTT. Amino acid sequence: CASSPWGVPDTEAFF.

This clone showed up just a few times. Written as DNA, the CDR3 is TGTGCCAGCAGCTCAGCCGCCGGGACAGGGATCTACGAGCAGTACTTC. Its protein product is CASSSAAGTGIYEQYF. The genes are TRBV7-9 and TRBJ2-7, with 9 bases fitting TRBD1. V trimming: 4 bases; J trimming: 3 bases; junction bases outside the gene matches: 10. CDR1 is SEHNR, CDR2 FQNEAQ, per germline (reference sequence). This CDR3 is 16 amino acids long.

This rearrangement joins TRBV19 to TRBJ2-7, with D possibly being TRBD2 (7 bases). The CDR3 loop spans 16 amino acids. The germline V gene has CDR1 LNHDA and CDR2 SQIVND (reference sequence). Trimming removed 9 bases at V and 1 base at J, with 22 bases between. The CDR3 DNA is TGTGCCAGAAGGCCACTCGGGGCGGGGGCTTCCTACGAGCAGTACTTC. It codes for CARRPLGAGASYEQYF.

This clone has only a few counts. J is TRBJ2-1 and V is TRBV5-1, with 11 bases that match TRBD2. The CDR3 is made up of 16 amino acids. Germline CDR1 is SGHRS and CDR2 is YFSETQ. With 4 bases clipped from V and 7 bases from J, the junction kept 10 bases outside the gene matches. Written as DNA, the CDR3 is TGCGCCAGCAGCCTAATCGGGGCTAGCGGGGGGAATGAGCAGTTCTTC. Protein product: CASSLIGASGGNEQFF.

Only one count was recorded for this clone. The chain carries TRBV7-8 and TRBJ1-3; D is possibly TRBD1 (6 bases). The CDR3 is 14 residues long. The ends were cut back, 1 base at V and 3 bases at J, with 7 bases in the middle. Germline V CDR1 and CDR2: SGHVS, FQNEAQ. CDR3: CASSLVQGGNTIYF. Here the CDR3 DNA reads TGTGCCAGCAGCTTAGTACAGGGTGGAAACACCATATATTTT.

This rearrangement joins TRBV10-3 to TRBJ1-2, with 7 bases lining up with TRBD1. The ends lost 8 bases at V and 4 bases at J; junction bases unmatched: 4. Germline V gene sequence: CDR1 ENHRY, CDR2 SYGVKD. The CDR3 consists of 12 residues. DNA for the CDR3: TGTGCCATCGCCCGGGACAGCTATGGCTACACCTTC. As protein: CAIARDSYGYTF.

The chain recombines TRBV27 with TRBJ2-5; TRBD2 matches 12 bases. J gave up 6 bases and V 2 bases, and 16 bases lay outside the gene matches. The CDR3 runs to 19 residues. Germline V gene data show CDR1 as MNHEY and CDR2 as SMNVEV (reference sequence). The CDR3 DNA is TGTGCCAGCAGTTTAGAATCCCCTAGCGGGGGGGCTTATGGGAAGACCCAGTACTTC. Amino acid sequence: CASSLESPSGGAYGKTQYF.

This clone came up a few times. The rearrangement joins TRBV28 to TRBJ2-1; TRBD2 matches at 10 bases. With V trimmed by 6 bases and J by 8 bases, 10 bases remained unmatched. The CDR3 has 15 amino acids. Germline CDR1 and CDR2: MDHEN and SYDVKM. This CDR3 is CASRSGGSGGYEQFF. The CDR3 region has the DNA TGTGCCAGCAGGTCTGGCGGTAGCGGGGGGTATGAGCAGTTCTTC.

This clone was seen more than once but under ten times. This chain uses TRBV5-1 with TRBJ1-2, with D perhaps matching TRBD1 (5 bases). The CDR3 contains 14 residues. Germline V gene lookup returns CDR1 SGHRS and CDR2 YFSETQ. Trimming pared 1 base from V and 3 bases from J, leaving 10 bases between. The CDR3 reads CASSLSPQDYGYTF. CDR3 DNA: TGCGCCAGCAGCTTGAGTCCACAGGACTATGGCTACACCTTC.

The chain uses TRBV30 and TRBJ1-2, with a weak D call TRBD1 (5 bases). The CDR3 consists of 11 residues. With 1 base removed from V and 7 bases from J, the gap between germline ends came to 7 bases. From germline, CDR1 is GTSNPN and CDR2 SVGIG (reference sequence). Here the CDR3 reads CAWSGGGGYTF. CDR3 coding DNA: TGTGCCTGGAGTGGGGGCGGTGGCTACACCTTC.

V usage is TRBV19 and J usage is TRBJ2-2; TRBD2 matches 7 bases. The CDR3 is 14 residues long. V trimming: 2 bases; J trimming: 4 bases; junction bases outside the gene matches: 1. Germline assignment: CDR1 LNHDA and CDR2 SQIVND (reference sequence). The DNA for the CDR3 is TGTGCCAGTAGTATATCGGGGGGCACCGGGGAGCTGTTTTTT. This codes for CASSISGGTGELFF.

The chain carries TRBV7-9 and TRBJ2-7; 11 bases are a match to TRBD1. V was clipped by 4 bases and J by 6 bases; unmatched bases: 8. This CDR3 is built from 15 residues. The germline V gene encodes CDR1 SEHNR and CDR2 FQNEAQ (reference sequence). The CDR3 DNA reads as TGTGCCAGCAGCTCCCGACCGGGACAGGGGGTCGAGCAGTACTTC. It encodes CASSSRPGQGVEQYF.

The rearrangement joins TRBV29-1 to TRBJ2-1; D is perhaps TRBD1 (6 bases). The germline CDR1 and CDR2 sequences are SQVTM and ANQGSEA. The length of the CDR3 is 13 residues. Trimming pared 5 bases from V and 2 bases from J, leaving 10 bases between. The CDR3 nucleotides are TGCAGCGTTCCGAAGGGGGCCTACAATGAGCAGTTCTTC. Protein sequence: CSVPKGAYNEQFF.

This clone has only a few counts. J is TRBJ1-1 and V is TRBV5-1; possible D gene TRBD1, 6 bases. From germline, CDR1 is SGHRS and CDR2 YFSETQ. The CDR3 length is 14 residues. V shed 2 bases and J shed 5 bases, with 13 bases lying between them. This chain's CDR3 is CASSFEQGSTEAFF. CDR3 DNA sequence: TGCGCCAGCAGCTTCGAACAGGGTTCAACTGAAGCTTTCTTT.

This clone was found once. The genes are TRBV10-2 and TRBJ2-5, with D hard to call. This CDR3 comprises 12 residues. The germline V gene encodes CDR1 WSHSY and CDR2 SAAADI. Trimming cost V 6 bases and J 2 bases, with 7 bases left between them. The CDR3 DNA reads TGCGCCAGCAGCCCCACTCAAGAGACCCAGTACTTC. Translated, it gives CASSPTQETQYF.